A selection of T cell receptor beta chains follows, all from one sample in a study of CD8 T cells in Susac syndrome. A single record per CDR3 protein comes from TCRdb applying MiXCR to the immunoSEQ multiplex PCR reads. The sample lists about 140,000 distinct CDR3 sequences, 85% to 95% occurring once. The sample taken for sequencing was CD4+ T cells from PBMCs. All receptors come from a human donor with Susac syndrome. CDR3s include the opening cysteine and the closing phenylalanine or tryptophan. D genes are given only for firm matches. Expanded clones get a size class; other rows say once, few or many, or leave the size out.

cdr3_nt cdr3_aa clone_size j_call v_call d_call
TGTGCCAGCAGTTCGATAGGACAGGGTTCCTACGAGCAGTACTTC CASSSIGQGSYEQYF . TRBJ2-7 TRBV28 TRBD1
TGTGCCAGCTCCGACAGGGAGGGAGGAGAAAAACTGTTTTTT CASSDREGGEKLFF . TRBJ1-4 TRBV19 TRBD1
TGTGCCAGCAGTTACCAGTGGGGGCCGCTAGCGTCCTACAATGAGCAGTTCTTC CASSYQWGPLASYNEQFF . TRBJ2-1 TRBV6-2/TRBV6-3 .
TGCAGTGCTAGAGATAAGTTCCTGGCGGCTGAGACCCAGTACTTC CSARDKFLAAETQYF . TRBJ2-5 TRBV20-1 .
TGCAGTGCTAGACACAGCGGGGTTAGCTCCTACGAGCAGTACTTC CSARHSGVSSYEQYF . TRBJ2-7 TRBV20-1 TRBD2
TGTGCCAGCAGCGCCCATGAAAAACTGTTTTTT CASSAHEKLFF once TRBJ1-4 TRBV7-2 .
TGTGCCATCAATCGTGCAGGGCTTGACACTGAAGCTTTCTTT CAINRAGLDTEAFF . TRBJ1-1 TRBV10-3 .
TGTGCCAGTGCAATTTTGAGCAGGGCGGATGGCTACACCTTC CASAILSRADGYTF . TRBJ1-2 TRBV19 .
TGCGCCAGCAGCTTGGGGTCAGGGGGCGAGACCCAGTACTTC CASSLGSGGETQYF . TRBJ2-5 TRBV5-1 TRBD1
TGTGCCAGCGGAATGGCAAGCAATCAGCCCCAGCATTTT CASGMASNQPQHF . TRBJ1-5 TRBV12-3/TRBV12-4 .
TGCGCCAGCAGCCAAATTGGACGCTACGAGCAGTACTTC CASSQIGRYEQYF . TRBJ2-7 TRBV4-1 .
TGTGCCTGGACCATTTCAGGGGACACTGAAGCTTTCTTT CAWTISGDTEAFF . TRBJ1-1 TRBV30 .
TGTGCCAGCAGCCGAAGGGGGGGGGACTATGGCTACACCTTC CASSRRGGDYGYTF . TRBJ1-2 TRBV12-3/TRBV12-4 .
TGTGCCAGTAGTATTACGAGTCGCACTGAAGCTTTCTTT CASSITSRTEAFF . TRBJ1-1 TRBV19 .
TGCAGTGCTAGAGTCGGCCCAGAGACCCAGTACTTC CSARVGPETQYF few TRBJ2-5 TRBV20-1 .
TGCAGCGGGAGGACAGACAATCAGCCCCAGCATTTT CSGRTDNQPQHF . TRBJ1-5 TRBV29-1 .
TGTGCCAGCAGCTTATCCCGCGGAGGGCCAGGGGAGACCCAGTACTTC CASSLSRGGPGETQYF . TRBJ2-5 TRBV13 .
TGTGCCAGTAGAGGTGATCCGCTAATGACGCAGTATTTT CASRGDPLMTQYF . TRBJ2-3 TRBV19 .
TGCAGTGCGGGGACAGGGACTTACTCTGGGGCCAACGTCCTGACTTTC CSAGTGTYSGANVLTF once TRBJ2-6 TRBV20-1 TRBD1
TGTGCCAGCAGTGACCTGGGGTTGAACACTGAAGCTTTCTTT CASSDLGLNTEAFF once TRBJ1-1 TRBV25-1 .
TGTGCCAGCAGTCCCCCGTCGCCCTCACCCCTCCACTTT CASSPPSPSPLHF once TRBJ1-6 TRBV12-3/TRBV12-4 .